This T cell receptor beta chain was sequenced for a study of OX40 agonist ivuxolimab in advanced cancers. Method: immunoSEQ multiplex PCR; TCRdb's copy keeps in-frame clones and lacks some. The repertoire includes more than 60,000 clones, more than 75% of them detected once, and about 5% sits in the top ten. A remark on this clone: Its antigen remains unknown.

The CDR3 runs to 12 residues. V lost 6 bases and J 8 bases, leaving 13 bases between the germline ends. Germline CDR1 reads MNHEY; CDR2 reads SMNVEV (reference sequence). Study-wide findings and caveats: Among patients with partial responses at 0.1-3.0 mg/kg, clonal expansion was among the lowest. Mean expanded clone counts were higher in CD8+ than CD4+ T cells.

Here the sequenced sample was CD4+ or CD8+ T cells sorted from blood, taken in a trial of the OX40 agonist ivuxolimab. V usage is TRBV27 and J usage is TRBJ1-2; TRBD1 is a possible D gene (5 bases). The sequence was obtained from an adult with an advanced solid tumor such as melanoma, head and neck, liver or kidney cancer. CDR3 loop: CASRGVLGGYTF. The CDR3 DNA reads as TGTGCCAGCAGGGGGGTATTGGGAGGCTACACCTTC.